This TCR beta chain is drawn from a study of CD8+CD57+ T cells in acquired aplastic anemia (dated by TCRdb to between 2017 and 2018). About the full investigation: A mean of about 3.2 ug of DNA, ranging from about 0.17 to 30 ug, was extracted from sorted CD4+ and CD8+ cells. For healthy donor samples, the average read count was about 9.9 million for CD4+ cells and 11.0 million for CD8+ cells.

The CDR3, from cysteine to phenylalanine, totals 13 residues. Kept here is only the CDR3 DNA, which spans 39 bases and is read in frame from base 1. Trimming takes 2 bases from V and 9 bases from J, and the germline ends sit 14 bases apart. The paper's findings and limits, for the study overall: Roughly 29 CD8+ CDR3 sequences were found in both patients and controls but appeared to be highly expressed in patients and within the immunodominant clones of the patients. No significant difference in CD8+ Simpson's diversity was found between patients and healthy controls (P=0.060).

Note on this clonotype: Its antigen is still unknown. Per-base quality was not reported, and no clone a single base away is much larger than it.

TCR beta VDJ combination and CDR3 sequence profiling used genomic DNA as the template. An Illumina HiSeq 2000 was the platform used for TCR repertoire sequencing. On the study's bioinformatics: TRBV/TRBJ rearrangement plots, CDR3 size and DJ length profiles, and Simpson's diversity index were used to evaluate the repertoires. The most abundant DNA sequence in the deep sequencing data was taken as the immunodominant clone. CDR3 amino acid sequences were screened for sharing across subjects and compared with published repertoires and the VDJdb database. The public reads were quality trimmed at Q25 with fastp and then assembled into clones with MiXCR by TCRdb, keeping productive beta chains. Duplicate CDR3 protein sequences are folded into a single record with the most common DNA and genes. TCRdb's processing, not the authors' own work, is the source of the V and J calls. This sample holds around 180,000 distinct CDR3 sequences; 63% were observed only once. Under 60% of the sample rests with the top ten.

The study deep-sequenced TCR repertoires of sorted CD4+ and CD8+ blood T cells from severe aplastic anemia patients and healthy subjects. Ficoll-Paque density gradient centrifugation was used to isolate peripheral blood mononuclear cells. CD4+ and CD8+ T cells were sorted by FACS or magnetic beads before DNA extraction. This TCR came from a human donor in good health. The sequenced material came from sorted CD4+, CD8+, or CD8+CD57+ T cells (not recorded which) from PBMCs. Rearrangement joined TRBV12-3 or TRBV12-4 to TRBJ2-7; a weak D assignment points to TRBD1 (6 bases agree). DNA sequence: TGTGCCAGCAGTTTACTCCCAGGGGTGGGGCAGTACTTC. Its protein product is CASSLLPGVGQYF.